This T cell receptor (beta chain) derives from a study of blood T cells in healthy people across ages (dated by TCRdb to the mid-2010s). For the study in its entirety: Template switching captured roughly one uniquely barcoded TCR beta cDNA molecule per two T cells in model experiments. The study measured age-related changes in TCR beta repertoire diversity using deep sequencing normalized with unique cDNA molecular identifiers. The donors were divided into four age groups: young (average around 16 years), middle-aged (approximately 39), aged (about 60) and long-lived (about 79). To avoid experimental bias, donors of different ages were randomly spread across the sequencing lanes. Using the same blood draw, the study looked at two additional independent replicas of 1 million unique cDNA reads for two donors, one aged 18 to 30 and the other aged 80 or older.

The library was obtained by 5' RACE. Sequencing instrument: Illumina HiSeq 2500. The second PCR ran for about 7 to 11 cycles and used a J-beta primer mix along with a sample-barcoded 5' primer. A unique molecular identifier was introduced onto each TCR beta cDNA molecule by a template-switch 5' adaptor carrying 12 random nucleotides. Each sample yielded at least 3 million CDR3-containing paired-end reads. All of the RNA was converted into first-strand cDNA using the Mint cDNA synthesis kit, with a TRBC-specific oligonucleotide serving as the primer. Following uracil-DNA glycosylase treatment, all cDNA underwent a first 18-cycle PCR with the universal primers M1SS and BC2_uni_R. The paper's processing steps were these. Each sample was normalized by randomly selecting 1 million high-quality reads, each carrying a distinct molecular identifier. Reads sharing molecular identifiers were discarded rather than binned into consensus sequences. CDR3 identification, clonotype clustering and error correction used MiTCR with a Q25 quality threshold and the strictest error-elimination algorithm. A nonparametric unseen species model using Euler transformation provided a lower-bound estimate of total TCR beta diversity. TCRdb reprocessed the public reads (quality trimming at Q25 with fastp, clone calling with MiXCR) and kept in-frame beta chains. Rows are combined by CDR3 protein, so each entry shows the most common genes and DNA. These V and J calls rely on TCRdb rather than the paper's analysis. Recorded for this sample are roughly 800,000 distinct CDR3 sequences; roughly 35% of them occurred a single time. Clones ranked in the top ten supply 13% of the sample.

CDR1 and CDR2 were assigned from the germline V gene as SQVTM and ANQGSEA. V loses 8 bases, J loses 5 bases, and the germline ends lie 12 bases apart. The CDR3 covers 11 residues, taking in both the cysteine and the phenylalanine. The only DNA kept is the CDR3, 33 bases in frame from the first base. This clonotype has just a few counts. Its antigen is not yet known. Per-base quality was not reported, and no clone a single base away is much larger than it. What the work shows at the level of the full study, not this receptor alone: The CMV infection status of donors was not known, potentially confounding age-related changes in expanded clonotypes. Compared with the aged group, more naive CD4+ T cells, fewer expanded clones and increased TCR diversity were shown by the long-lived group, suggesting age selection. A strong correlation was found between observed TCR beta diversity and the percentage of naive T cells measured by flow cytometry. Observed TCR beta diversity per million T cells fell roughly linearly with age, and a significant reduction was already apparent by age about 43. Bulk unsorted PBMC profiling prevented conclusive comparison of naive and antigen-experienced compartments. Estimates of total diversity from one million sequenced T cells were regarded as lower bounds and underestimates.

Donors were 30 to 45 systemically healthy Caucasian individuals from Russia aged roughly 6 to 95 years. Each donor gave 8 to 10 milliliters of peripheral blood, collected into EDTA-treated Vacutainer tubes. PBMCs were isolated by Ficoll-Paque density-gradient centrifugation, with at least 6.5 million obtained per sample. Trizol reagent was used to extract total RNA from the PBMCs, yielding at least 5 micrograms per sample. Naive CD45RAhigh/CD27high T cell percentages were measured by flow cytometry on a PBMC aliquot from every donor. The source material was blood. This receptor chain uses TRBV29-1 and TRBJ2-5, with TRBD2 perhaps the D gene, on 6 matching bases. The receptor was isolated from a man between 18 and 35 years old in good health. The DNA sequence is as follows: TGCAGCCCACTGGAGGGGGAGACCCAGTACTTC. Its protein is CSPLEGETQYF. The CDR3 plus the reference TRBV29-1 and TRBJ2-5 genes for the other parts give the full variable domain: SAVISQKPSRDICQRGTSLTIQCQVDSQVTMMFWYRQQPGQSLTLIATANQGSEATYESGFVIDKFPISRPNLTFSTLTVSNMSPEDSSIYLCSPLEGETQYFGPGTRLLVL.